This T cell receptor beta chain came from a study of sequential checkpoint blockade in melanoma. CDR3 length: 14 residues. V shed 4 bases and J shed 1 base, with 10 bases lying between them. The germline V gene has CDR1 SEHNR and CDR2 FQNEAQ (reference sequence). Treatment given: randomized to nivolumab then ipilimumab (arm A) or the reverse (arm B). Live CD3+CD8+ CD19− CD56− cells were sorted from PBMCs. TCRdb's copy holds only in-frame clones and misses some; the assay was immunoSEQ multiplex PCR. The sample holds 21,000 or so clones; about 82% are singletons and the top ten take 10%. The input for sequencing was CD8+ T cells sorted from blood (inferred from file names), taken from a patient given nivolumab and ipilimumab in sequence. The gene calls are TRBV7-9 and TRBJ1-1; D ambiguous. This receptor was obtained from a human donor with melanoma. The CDR3 DNA reads TGTGCCAGCAGCTGGAAGGCGGGGAACACTGAAGCTTTCTTT. Protein: CASSWKAGNTEAFF.